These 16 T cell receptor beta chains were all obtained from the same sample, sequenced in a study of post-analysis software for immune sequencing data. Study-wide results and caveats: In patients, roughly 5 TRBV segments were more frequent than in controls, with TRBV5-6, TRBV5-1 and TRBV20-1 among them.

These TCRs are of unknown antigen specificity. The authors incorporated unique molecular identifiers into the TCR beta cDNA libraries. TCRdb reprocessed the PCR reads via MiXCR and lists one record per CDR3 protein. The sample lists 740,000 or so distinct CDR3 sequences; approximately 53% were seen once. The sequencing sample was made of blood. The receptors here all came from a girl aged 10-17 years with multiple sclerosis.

The CDR3 sequence: CASSPRSVTQYF. The CDR3 nucleotides are TGTGCCAGCAGTCCCCGATCGGTGACGCAGTATTTT. V and J are TRBV12-3 or TRBV12-4 and TRBJ2-3; D is unclear. The CDR3 has 12 amino acids. V was pared by 5 bases and J by 9 bases, with 12 bases between.

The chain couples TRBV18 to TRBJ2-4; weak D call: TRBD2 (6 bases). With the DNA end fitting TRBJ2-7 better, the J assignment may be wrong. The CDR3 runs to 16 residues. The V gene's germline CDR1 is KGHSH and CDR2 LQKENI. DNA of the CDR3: TGTGCCAGCTCACTTCGGGAGTTCAGCGCAACCTACGAGCAGTACTTC. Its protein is CASSLREFSATYEQYF.

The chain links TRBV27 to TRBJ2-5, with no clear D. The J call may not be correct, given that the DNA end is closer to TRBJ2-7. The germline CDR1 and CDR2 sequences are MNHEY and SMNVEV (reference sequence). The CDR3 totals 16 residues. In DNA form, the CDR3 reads TGTGCCAGCAGTTTAATGAGGTCAGGCCCAATCTACGAGCAGTACTTC. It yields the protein CASSLMRSGPIYEQYF.

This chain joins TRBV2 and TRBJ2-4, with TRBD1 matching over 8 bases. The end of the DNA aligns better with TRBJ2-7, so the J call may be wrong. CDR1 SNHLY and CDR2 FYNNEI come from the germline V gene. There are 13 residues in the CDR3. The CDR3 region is CASEGQAAYEQYF. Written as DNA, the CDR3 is TGTGCCAGCGAGGGACAGGCCGCCTACGAGCAGTACTTC.

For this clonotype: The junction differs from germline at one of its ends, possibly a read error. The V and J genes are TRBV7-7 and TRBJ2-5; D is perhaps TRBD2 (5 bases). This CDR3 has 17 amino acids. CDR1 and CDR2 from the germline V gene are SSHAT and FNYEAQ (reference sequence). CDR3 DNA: TGTGCTAGCAGCTTCTACCCCCGAGGACGGACGGGGGAGACCCAGTACTTC. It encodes CASSFYPRGRTGETQYF.

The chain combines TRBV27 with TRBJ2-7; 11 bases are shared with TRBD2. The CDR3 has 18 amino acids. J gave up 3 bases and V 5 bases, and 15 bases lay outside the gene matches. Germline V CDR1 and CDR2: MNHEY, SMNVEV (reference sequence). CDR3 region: CASSRTPPSGGNIYEQYF. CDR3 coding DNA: TGTGCCAGCAGTCGAACCCCTCCTAGCGGGGGGAATATCTACGAGCAGTACTTC.

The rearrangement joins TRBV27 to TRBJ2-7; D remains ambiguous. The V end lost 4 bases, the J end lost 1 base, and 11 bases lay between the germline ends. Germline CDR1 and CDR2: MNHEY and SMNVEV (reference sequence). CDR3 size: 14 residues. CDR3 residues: CASSYRMKSYEQYF. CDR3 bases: TGTGCCAGCAGTTACAGAATGAAATCCTACGAGCAGTACTTC.

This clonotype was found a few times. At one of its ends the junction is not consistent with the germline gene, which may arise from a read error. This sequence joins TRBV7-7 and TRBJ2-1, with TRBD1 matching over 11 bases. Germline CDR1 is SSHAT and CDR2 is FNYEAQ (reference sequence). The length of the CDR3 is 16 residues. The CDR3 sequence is CASSYSGTGGYNEQFF. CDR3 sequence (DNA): TGTGCTAGCAGCTACTCCGGGACAGGGGGCTACAATGAGCAGTTCTTC.

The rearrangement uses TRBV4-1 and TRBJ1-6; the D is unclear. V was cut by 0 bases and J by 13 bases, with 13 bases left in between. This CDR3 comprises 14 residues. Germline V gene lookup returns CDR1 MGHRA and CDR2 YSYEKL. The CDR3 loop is CASSQESQVYPLHF. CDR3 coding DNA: TGCGCCAGCAGCCAAGAGTCGCAGGTCTATCCCCTCCACTTT.

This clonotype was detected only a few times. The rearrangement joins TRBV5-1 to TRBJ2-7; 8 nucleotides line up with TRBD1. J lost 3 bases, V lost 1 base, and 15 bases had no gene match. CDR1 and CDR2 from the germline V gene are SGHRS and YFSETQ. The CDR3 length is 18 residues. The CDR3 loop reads CASSLLSGGRRKNYEQYF. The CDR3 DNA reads TGCGCCAGCAGCTTGTTGTCAGGGGGCCGGAGAAAGAACTACGAGCAGTACTTC.

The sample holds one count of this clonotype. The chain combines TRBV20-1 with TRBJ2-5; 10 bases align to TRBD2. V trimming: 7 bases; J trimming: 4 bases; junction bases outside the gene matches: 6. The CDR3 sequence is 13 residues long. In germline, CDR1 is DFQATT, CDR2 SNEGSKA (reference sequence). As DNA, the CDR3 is TGCAGTGTTGCCAGCGGGAGGGGAGAGACCCAGTACTTC. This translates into CSVASGRGETQYF.

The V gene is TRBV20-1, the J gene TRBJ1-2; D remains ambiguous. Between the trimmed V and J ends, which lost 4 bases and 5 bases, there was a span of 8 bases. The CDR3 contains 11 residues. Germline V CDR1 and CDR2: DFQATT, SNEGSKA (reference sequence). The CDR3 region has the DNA TGCAGTGCTACAGCGGGGTATGGCTACACCTTC. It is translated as CSATAGYGYTF.

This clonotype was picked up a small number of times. The CDR3 sequence is CASSDNPRGSGANVLTF. The CDR3 coding sequence is TGTGCCAGCAGTGACAACCCCCGGGGGTCTGGGGCCAACGTCCTGACTTTC. This rearrangement joins TRBV6-4 to TRBJ2-6, with D possibly matching TRBD2 (6 bases). V shed 2 bases and J shed 1 base, with 12 bases lying between them. The V gene's germline CDR1 is MRHNA and CDR2 SNTAGT. This CDR3 region has 17 residues.

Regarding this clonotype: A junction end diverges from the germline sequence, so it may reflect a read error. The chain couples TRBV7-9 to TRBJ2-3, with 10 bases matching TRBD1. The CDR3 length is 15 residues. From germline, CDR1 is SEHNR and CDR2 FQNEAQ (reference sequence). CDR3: CTSSPRQGAGYTQYF. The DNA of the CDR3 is TGTACCAGCAGCCCTAGACAGGGGGCGGGATATACGCAGTATTTT.

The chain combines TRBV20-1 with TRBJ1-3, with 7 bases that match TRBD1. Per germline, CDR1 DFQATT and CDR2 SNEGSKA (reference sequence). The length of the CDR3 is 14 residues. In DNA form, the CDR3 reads TGCAGAGAAGGGCAGGGGGATCCTGGAAACACCATATATTTT. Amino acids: CREGQGDPGNTIYF.

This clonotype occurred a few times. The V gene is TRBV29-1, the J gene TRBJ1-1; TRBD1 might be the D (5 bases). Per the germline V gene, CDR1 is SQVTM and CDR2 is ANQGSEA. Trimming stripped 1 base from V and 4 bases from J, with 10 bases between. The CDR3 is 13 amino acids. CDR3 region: CSVEGQGGTEAFF. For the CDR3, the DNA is TGCAGCGTTGAAGGGCAGGGCGGCACTGAAGCTTTCTTT.